This TCR beta chain stems from a study of T cells after yellow fever vaccination (dated by TCRdb to about 2019). As for the study more broadly: Libraries from fractions with low cell numbers were prepared with the SMART-Seq v4 Ultra Low Input RNA kit. To track T-cell clones before and after primary and booster YFV17D yellow fever vaccination, bulk TCR alpha and beta repertoires were sequenced longitudinally. The cohort comprised two healthy male donors, one aged 18 to 29 and one aged 30 to 40 years. Blood samples were taken at several timepoints before and after primary and secondary immunization, and bulk PBMC replicates and cell subsets were isolated. Results and caveats for the whole study, not just this receptor: Most clones expanded after primary vaccination were re-detected after the booster (96% of CD4 and around 86% of CD8), suggesting broad memory maintenance. Computational filtering was required because FACS-sorted repertoires could contain abundant contaminating clonotypes from the bulk population. The secondary T-cell response was found to be weaker but faster than the primary response, with a peak reached on day 5 rather than on day 15. The study included only a couple of donors, which limits how far the findings can be generalized. A small fraction of clonotypes appeared in both the CD4 and CD8 compartments, likely as a result of convergent recombination.

V is shortened by 3 bases, J by 4 bases, and the region joining them spans 10 bases. The CDR3 goes from the cysteine to the phenylalanine over 15 residues. The sequence is cut down to CDR3 DNA, 45 bases in frame from base 1. Reading the germline V gene gives CDR1 MGHRA and CDR2 YSYEKL. This clonotype was seen a handful of times. The target of this receptor is not known. It has no much larger one-base neighbor in the sample; base qualities were not kept. The treatment or condition tag for this specimen amounts to: live attenuated yellow fever vaccine strain. At every blood-draw timepoint, two biological replicates of bulk PBMCs were collected. A standard Ficoll-Paque protocol was used to isolate PBMCs from peripheral blood. RNA was extracted with TriZol from bulk PBMCs, CD4 and CD8 fractions, and dextramer-positive and dextramer-negative fractions. TCR cDNA was synthesized by 5'RACE template switching, which introduced a universal primer site and unique molecular identifiers. Priming for cDNA synthesis came from both the TCR alpha and TCR beta constant segments. Libraries were amplified in two PCR steps, with sample barcodes and sequencing adapters added in the second step. Sequencing of the libraries was done on either Illumina HiSeq 2500 (2x100 bp) or NovaSeq (2x150 bp). Turning to the authors' computational methods: MIGEC was used to demultiplex reads and collapse the reads into UMI consensus sequences, and MiXCR was used for V(D)J alignment. Clonotypes responding to the vaccine were identified with edgeR on replicate PBMC samples, with the criteria of FDR below 0.01 and a log2 fold change above 5 up to day 15. Each bulk clonotype was labeled CD4 or CD8 based on which sequenced repertoire, CD4 or CD8, contained the clonotype at higher abundance. TCRdb reran the public reads through fastp at Q25 and MiXCR, keeping productive beta chains. Identical CDR3 proteins give one entry, which carries the most common genes and DNA. The V and J calls here are based on TCRdb, not the publication. The sample table holds under 550,000 distinct CDR3 sequences, of which around a fifth were seen once. The ten largest clones represent approximately 16% of the sample.

The sequence derives from a man aged 18 to 29 who received the YFV17D yellow fever vaccine. Recombination connected TRBV4-1 to TRBJ1-6; the D segment cannot be called with confidence. Here the sequenced sample was PBMCs, taken roughly 20 days after the first yellow fever vaccination. The sequenced DNA is TGCGCCAGCAGCCAGGACGGAAAGTATAATTCACCCCTCCACTTT. Its translation reads: CASSQDGKYNSPLHF.